This T cell receptor beta chain is from a study of CD8+CD57+ T cells in acquired aplastic anemia. For the study at large: Sorted CD4+ and CD8+ cells gave an average of 3.2 ug of DNA. Study-level results: It was found that some 30 CD8+ CDR3 sequences were shared between patients and controls.

Using genomic DNA as the template, TCR beta VDJ and CDR3 profiling was carried out. TCRdb re-derived calls from the reads in MiXCR, one entry per CDR3 protein. The sample lists about 160,000 distinct CDR3 sequences, more than 45% occurring once. Ten or more counts support this clonotype. Its antigen is as yet unknown. There are 15 residues in the CDR3. V dropped 4 bases and J dropped 0 bases, with 8 bases sitting between them. Germline V gives CDR1 SGHRS, CDR2 YFSETQ. Patients chosen for sequencing had CD8+CD57+ cells that had expanded, as shown by flow cytometry. The V call is TRBV5-1, the J call TRBJ2-6, with a tentative D call TRBD1 (6 bases). The source material was sorted CD4+, CD8+, or CD8+CD57+ T cells (not recorded which) from PBMCs. The sequence was obtained from a human donor with aplastic anemia. The CDR3 DNA sequence: TGCGCCAGCAGCGAGGGACACTCTGGGGCCAACGTCCTGACTTTC. As protein: CASSEGHSGANVLTF.